Following are 5 T cell receptor beta chains from one sample sequenced in a study of T cell repertoires in cytomegalovirus infection. TCRdb passed the reads through MiXCR, listing each CDR3 protein once. The sample holds over 45,000 distinct CDR3 sequences; about 18% are singletons and the top ten take about 30%. Antigens of these TCRs are unknown. This specimen consisted of CD8+ T cells from cultured PBMCs, obtained from culture after CMV antigen stimulation. The source of these receptors is a human donor in good health (CMV status not recorded). Some clones in this sample may be carry-over from other donors' samples.

The V call is TRBV12-3 or TRBV12-4, the J call TRBJ1-4; D remains ambiguous. The V end lost 6 bases, the J end lost 12 bases, and 17 bases lay between the germline ends. The CDR3 spans 13 residues. The CDR3 protein is CASSPARVGELFF. CDR3 bases: TGTGCCAGCAGCCCCGCCCGGGTGGGAGAACTGTTTTTT.

The chain is built from TRBV7-9 and TRBJ2-3, with 7 bases aligning to TRBD2. Losses at the gene ends were 4 bases for V and 9 bases for J; bases not matched to a gene: 10. From germline, CDR1 is SEHNR and CDR2 FQNEAQ (reference sequence). CDR3 length: 14 residues. Here the CDR3 DNA reads TGTGCCAGCAGCTCCCCCTGGGGGGGGAAGACGCAGTATTTT. Translation: CASSSPWGGKTQYF.

V gene TRBV27 combines with J gene TRBJ2-7, with 7 bases identical to TRBD1. Germline assignment: CDR1 MNHEY and CDR2 SMNVEV (reference sequence). The CDR3 consists of 13 residues. With V trimmed by 8 bases and J by 2 bases, 6 bases remained unmatched. In DNA form, the CDR3 reads TGTGCCAGCGTGAGACAGGGTACCTACGAGCAGTACTTC. It encodes CASVRQGTYEQYF.

This clonotype appeared a few times. In DNA form, the CDR3 reads TGTGCCAGCAGTTTAACTCAGGCGCCCTCAGGTGGCTACACCTTC. Its protein product is CASSLTQAPSGGYTF. This rearrangement joins TRBV27 to TRBJ1-2, with no clear D. Germline CDR1 is MNHEY and CDR2 is SMNVEV (reference sequence). The CDR3 length is 15 residues. With 2 bases removed from V and 7 bases from J, the gap between germline ends came to 17 bases.

This clonotype was recorded a few times. J is TRBJ1-1 and V is TRBV7-2; 7 bases align to TRBD1. With 3 bases clipped from V and 6 bases from J, the junction kept 7 bases outside the gene matches. CDR1 is SGHTA and CDR2 is FQGNSA in the germline V gene. CDR3 length: 14 residues. CDR3: CASSFDRAGAEAFF. Written as DNA, the CDR3 is TGTGCCAGCAGCTTCGACAGGGCGGGGGCTGAAGCTTTCTTT. Using reference TRBV7-2 and TRBJ1-1 for the parts outside the CDR3, the full variable domain is GAGVSQSPSNKVTEKGKDVELRCDPISGHTALYWYRQSLGQGLEFLIYFQGNSAPDKSGLPSDRFSAERTGGSVSTLTIQRTQQEDSAVYLCASSFDRAGAEAFFGQGTRLTVV.